Shown below are 12 T cell receptor beta chains from a single sample sequenced in a study of blood T cells in healthy people across ages. Sample-barcoded 5' priming and a J-beta primer mix drove a second PCR of roughly 6 to 12 cycles. TCRdb reprocessed the 5' RACE reads with MiXCR, giving one entry per CDR3 protein. Among 800,000 or so distinct CDR3 sequences listed, 20% to 30% were seen once. These data were also reused for a study on T cells of mothers and their children.

Sequenced: blood. These receptor sequences come from a boy between 10 and 17 years old in good health.

This clonotype was found many times. The rearrangement uses TRBV27 and TRBJ1-5; unclear D gene. V dropped 4 bases and J dropped 4 bases, with 17 bases sitting between them. The CDR3 length is 16 residues. The germline V gene encodes CDR1 MNHEY and CDR2 SMNVEV (reference sequence). CDR3 residues: CASSSLVGGGNQPQHF. In DNA form, the CDR3 reads TGTGCCAGCAGTTCCTTGGTAGGTGGAGGTAATCAGCCCCAGCATTTT.

This clonotype was found a few times. This sequence joins TRBV5-6 and TRBJ1-1; 8 bases are shared with TRBD1. This CDR3 is built from 16 residues. Germline V CDR1 and CDR2: SGHDT, YYEEEE. V lost 4 bases, J lost 1 base, and 9 bases stayed unmatched. The DNA of the CDR3 is TGTGCCAGCAGCCCTGACAGGGGCAGCAGGAACACTGAAGCTTTCTTT. Its translation: CASSPDRGSRNTEAFF.

This clonotype was seen more than once but under ten times. This chain uses TRBV20-1 with TRBJ1-3; D unclear. The germline V gene encodes CDR1 DFQATT and CDR2 SNEGSKA (reference sequence). This CDR3 spans 10 amino acids. The CDR3 sequence is CREVGNTIYF. The CDR3 nucleotides read TGCAGGGAGGTTGGAAACACCATATATTTT.

There are a few counts of this clonotype. The chain links TRBV14 to TRBJ2-5; 8 nucleotides match TRBD1. CDR1 SGHDN and CDR2 FVKESK come from the germline V gene. V lost 3 bases and J lost 4; bases outside the gene matches: 4. The CDR3 totals 14 residues. The CDR3 sequence: CASSQDGTGETQYF. CDR3 sequence (DNA): TGTGCCAGCAGCCAGGACGGGACAGGAGAGACCCAGTACTTC.

There are a few counts of this clonotype. The chain recombines TRBV3-1 with TRBJ2-3; 7 positions agree with TRBD2. With 1 base clipped from V and 4 bases from J, the junction kept 5 bases outside the gene matches. The length of the CDR3 is 15 residues. Germline lookup yields CDR1 LGHDT and CDR2 YNNKEL (reference sequence). CDR3 DNA: TGTGCCAGCAGCCAAGGTCTAGCGGCCTCAGATACGCAGTATTTT. The encoded protein is CASSQGLAASDTQYF.

This clonotype has just a few counts. A read error may be the cause here, since a much bigger clone is one base away. The chain has TRBV12-3 or TRBV12-4 and TRBJ2-5; weak D call: TRBD1 (7 bases). There are 14 residues in the CDR3. The CDR3 reads CASSFQGGTKTRYF. In nucleotides, the CDR3 is TGTGCCAGCAGTTTTCAGGGGGGCACGAAGACCCGGTACTTC.

This clonotype came up a few times. The J gene is TRBJ2-5, the V gene TRBV7-9; D unclear. Gene TRBJ2-1 matches the end of the DNA better, so the J call may be wrong. Germline V CDR1 and CDR2: SEHNR, FQNEAQ (reference sequence). CDR3 length: 13 residues. The CDR3 protein is CASSRDARFEQFF. In DNA form, the CDR3 reads TGTGCCAGCAGTAGAGACGCTAGGTTTGAGCAGTTCTTC.

This chain connects TRBV7-2 to TRBJ1-3, with a possible D match to TRBD1 (5 bases). This CDR3 has 16 residues. Germline CDR1 SGHTA, CDR2 FQGNSA. The V end was cut by 5 bases, the J end by 0 bases, with 14 bases between. The CDR3 DNA sequence: TGTGCCAGCAGCGCCTTACAGGTCTCCTCTGGAAACACCATATATTTT. Residues: CASSALQVSSGNTIYF.

This clonotype appeared a few times. Mismatch with germline at one junction end may stem from a read error. The chain carries TRBV14 and TRBJ1-4; D may be TRBD1 (6 bases). The CDR3 has 14 amino acids. CDR1 is SGHDN and CDR2 is FVKESK in the germline V gene. CDR3: CASSPRTVNEKLFF. CDR3 bases: TGCGCCAGCAGCCCCAGGACAGTAAATGAAAAACTGTTTTTT.

V and J are TRBV20-1 and TRBJ2-3; D is uncertain. Trimming removed 6 bases from V and 2 bases from J, with 15 bases in between. Germline CDR1 DFQATT, CDR2 SNEGSKA (reference sequence). This CDR3 has 14 amino acids. DNA for the CDR3: TGCAGTGCCCCAGGCGGACCTTACACAGATACGCAGTATTTT. Its translation: CSAPGGPYTDTQYF.

The chain employs TRBV5-1 and TRBJ2-3; 7 bases fit TRBD1. The junction had 3 bases not matched to a gene; V was cut back by 0 bases and J by 5 bases. The germline CDR1 and CDR2 sequences are SGHRS and YFSETQ. This CDR3 region has 14 residues. CDR3 residues: CASSLDRGRDTQYF. The CDR3 nucleotides are TGCGCCAGCAGCTTGGATAGGGGGCGAGATACGCAGTATTTT.

As concerns this clonotype: The junction departs from the called germline gene at one end, perhaps through a read error. V gene TRBV12-3 or TRBV12-4 combines with J gene TRBJ2-3, with D perhaps matching TRBD2 (7 bases). The CDR3 consists of 15 residues. In DNA form, the CDR3 reads TGTGCCAGCAAACATGGGGGGGCGGGCACAGATGCGCAATATTTT. Translation gives CASKHGGAGTDAQYF.